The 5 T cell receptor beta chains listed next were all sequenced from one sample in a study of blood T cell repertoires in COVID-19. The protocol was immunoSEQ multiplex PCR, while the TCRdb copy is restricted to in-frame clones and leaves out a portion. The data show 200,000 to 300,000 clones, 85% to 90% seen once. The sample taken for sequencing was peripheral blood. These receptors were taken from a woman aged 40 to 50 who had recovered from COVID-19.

CDR3 sequence: CASSPGTSGSGGEQYF. Written as DNA, the CDR3 is TGTGCCAGCAGCCCAGGGACTAGCGGGAGTGGTGGCGAGCAGTACTTC. The genes are TRBV7-6 and TRBJ2-7, with 14 bases fitting TRBD2. Per germline, CDR1 SGHVS and CDR2 FNYEAQ. The J segment lost 6 bases and the V segment lost 5 bases, leaving 9 bases of the junction unmatched. The CDR3 totals 16 residues.

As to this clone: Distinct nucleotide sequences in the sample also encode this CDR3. In DNA form, the CDR3 reads TGTGCCAGCAGCCCCACTAGCGGGGGCTACAATGAGCAGTTCTTC. It is translated as CASSPTSGGYNEQFF. The gene calls are TRBV3-1 (or the pseudogene TRBV3-2) and TRBJ2-1; 11 bases map to TRBD2. CDR3 length: 15 amino acids. After removal of 4 bases from V and 3 bases from J, the junction contained 2 bases not matched to a gene. Germline V CDR1 and CDR2: LGHDT, YNNKEL (reference sequence).

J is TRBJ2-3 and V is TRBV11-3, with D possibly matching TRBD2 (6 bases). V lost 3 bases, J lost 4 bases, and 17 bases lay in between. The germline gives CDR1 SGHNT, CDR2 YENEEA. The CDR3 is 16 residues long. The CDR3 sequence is CASSFRLAPSPDTQYF. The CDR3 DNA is TGTGCCAGCAGCTTTCGGCTAGCGCCTAGCCCAGATACGCAGTATTTT.

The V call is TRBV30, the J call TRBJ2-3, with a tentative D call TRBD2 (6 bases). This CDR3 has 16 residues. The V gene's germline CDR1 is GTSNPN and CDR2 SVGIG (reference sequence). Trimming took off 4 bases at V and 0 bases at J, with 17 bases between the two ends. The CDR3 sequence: CAWTSRGSGSTDTQYF. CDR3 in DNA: TGTGCCTGGACCAGCCGTGGTAGCGGTAGCACAGATACGCAGTATTTT.

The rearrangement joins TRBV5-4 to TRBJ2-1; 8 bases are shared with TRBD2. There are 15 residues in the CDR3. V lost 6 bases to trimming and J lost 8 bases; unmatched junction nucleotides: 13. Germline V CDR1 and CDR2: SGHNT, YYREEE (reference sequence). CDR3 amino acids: CASTRGGLGRYEQFF. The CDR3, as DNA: TGTGCCAGCACCCGGGGGGGACTAGGTCGGTATGAGCAGTTCTTC.